These 30 T cell receptor beta chains originate from one sample sequenced in a study of T-cell memory formation after mild COVID-19. TCRdb reprocessed the 5' RACE reads via MiXCR and lists one record per CDR3 protein. The table shows approximately 300,000 distinct CDR3 sequences, with 15% to 20% occurring only once. The specimen was PBMCs or a T cell subset sorted from them (not recorded which). The receptor source for this set is a man aged 18 to 29 who had mild COVID-19 (a few samples of this study predate the infection). Cell type and time point are not known.

This rearrangement joins TRBV2 to TRBJ2-2; the D is unclear. Deletions cut 2 bases from V and 3 bases from J, with 4 bases between. Germline V gives CDR1 SNHLY, CDR2 FYNNEI. This CDR3 contains 13 residues. CDR3 protein: CASSELHTGELFF. CDR3 sequence (DNA): TGTGCCAGCAGTGAACTCCACACCGGGGAGCTGTTTTTT.

This clonotype was detected a few times. The rearrangement joins TRBV7-2 to TRBJ2-2; 8 nucleotides line up with TRBD2. The CDR3 has 17 residues. Germline assignment: CDR1 SGHTA and CDR2 FQGNSA. With 2 bases clipped from V and 4 bases from J, the junction kept 9 bases outside the gene matches. CDR3 DNA sequence: TGTGCCAGCAGCTTACTAGCGGGTCTGAGGGGCACCGGGGAGCTGTTTTTT. Translated, it gives CASSLLAGLRGTGELFF.

The sample holds a few counts of this clonotype. V is TRBV29-1 and J is TRBJ1-1; D is perhaps TRBD1 (5 bases). The germline gives CDR1 SQVTM, CDR2 ANQGSEA. The length of the CDR3 is 11 residues. Trimming left V 2 bases short and J 5 bases short, with 6 bases between. The CDR3 protein is CSVEQGTEAFF. CDR3 bases: TGCAGCGTTGAACAGGGAACTGAAGCTTTCTTT.

There are a few counts of this clonotype. The CDR3 nucleotides read TGTGCCAGCAGCGTGCTAGCGGGGGGGTACAATGAGCAGTTCTTC. Its translation: CASSVLAGGYNEQFF. The V gene is TRBV7-3, the J gene TRBJ2-1; TRBD2 aligns across 12 bases. V gave up 5 bases and J gave up 4 bases; unmatched junction bases: 3. The length of the CDR3 is 15 residues. Per the germline V gene, CDR1 is SGHTA and CDR2 is FQGTGA.

The rearrangement joins TRBV12-3 or TRBV12-4 to TRBJ1-5; no definite D call. The germline V and J ends were trimmed by 3 bases and 3 bases, with 12 bases remaining between them. CDR3 size: 15 residues. The CDR3 DNA reads TGTGCCAGCAGTTTCGGAGGGTCCTACAATCAGCCCCAGCATTTT. Translation: CASSFGGSYNQPQHF.

The chain carries TRBV6-5 and TRBJ2-7; D gene uncertain. The V gene's germline CDR1 is MNHEY and CDR2 SVGAGI. Trimming left V 5 bases short and J 7 bases short, with 12 bases between. There are 12 residues in the CDR3. CDR3 nucleotide sequence: TGTGCCAGCAGTCCAGCGAGTCGGGAGCAGTACTTC. Encoded protein: CASSPASREQYF.

This clonotype was seen a handful of times. The genes are TRBV5-1 and TRBJ2-3; D might be TRBD2 (5 bases). CDR1 SGHRS and CDR2 YFSETQ come from the germline V gene. V was trimmed by 1 base and J by 10 bases, leaving 13 bases between them. This CDR3 comprises 13 residues. The CDR3 is CASSLLTILPQYF. In DNA form, the CDR3 reads TGCGCCAGCAGCTTGCTGACTATTTTGCCGCAGTATTTT.

This clonotype was detected only a few times. The chain has TRBV27 and TRBJ2-5; perhaps TRBD2 as D (6 bases). The V and J ends lost 3 bases and 5 bases respectively, with 13 bases between them. This CDR3 comprises 14 residues. Germline V gene data show CDR1 as MNHEY and CDR2 as SMNVEV (reference sequence). The CDR3 loop is CASSFRGRGETQYF. The CDR3 DNA reads TGTGCCAGCAGTTTTAGGGGCCGGGGGGAGACCCAGTACTTC.

This clonotype was counted only a few times. The V gene is TRBV11-3, the J gene TRBJ2-2; D gene uncertain. The CDR3 covers 13 residues. Trimming stripped 5 bases from V and 3 bases from J, with 7 bases between. Looked up from germline, CDR1 is SGHNT and CDR2 is YENEEA. This CDR3 is CASSGQDTGELFF. CDR3 DNA sequence: TGTGCCAGCAGCGGTCAGGACACCGGGGAGCTGTTTTTT.

The chain couples TRBV6-5 to TRBJ2-7; 7 bases align to TRBD1. The germline V gene encodes CDR1 MNHEY and CDR2 SVGAGI. Unmatched junction bases numbered 9, after V lost 5 bases and J lost 5 bases. The CDR3 runs 14 residues. CDR3 loop: CASSQRGRGHEQYF. As DNA, the CDR3 is TGTGCCAGCAGTCAAAGGGGAAGGGGGCACGAGCAGTACTTC.

This sequence joins TRBV28 and TRBJ1-1; TRBD1 is a possible D gene (5 bases). This CDR3 has 16 amino acids. V was shortened by 3 bases and J by 4 bases, with 18 bases between the two germline ends. Germline loops: CDR1 MDHEN, CDR2 SYDVKM. The CDR3 region has the DNA TGTGCCAGCAGTTTTGGGGCGAGGGGCAAGGGCACTGAAGCTTTCTTT. Encoded protein: CASSFGARGKGTEAFF. Variable domain in full (rest from reference TRBV28 and TRBJ1-1): DVKVTQSSRYLVKRTGEKVFLECVQDMDHENMFWYRQDPGLGLRLIYFSYDVKMKEKGDIPEGYSVSREKKERFSLILESASTNQTSMYLCASSFGARGKGTEAFFGQGTRLTVV.

This clonotype has just a few counts. The chain couples TRBV12-3 or TRBV12-4 to TRBJ1-5; D possibly corresponds to TRBD1 (5 bases). The V and J ends lost 3 bases and 8 bases respectively, with 14 bases between them. The CDR3 is 14 amino acids. This CDR3 is CASSLAGGVEPQHF. For the CDR3, the DNA is TGTGCCAGCAGTTTGGCTGGGGGAGTGGAGCCCCAGCATTTT.

The V call is TRBV7-2, the J call TRBJ1-2; perhaps TRBD1 as D (6 bases). Germline-derived CDR1 and CDR2 are SGHTA and FQGNSA. This CDR3 region has 17 residues. V lost 5 bases and J 0 bases, leaving 19 bases between the germline ends. CDR3 protein: CASSKWTAPATNYGYTF. The CDR3 DNA follows: TGTGCCAGCAGCAAATGGACAGCCCCCGCTACTAACTATGGCTACACCTTC. The variable domain in full, with the rest retrieved from reference TRBV7-2 and TRBJ1-2, is GAGVSQSPSNKVTEKGKDVELRCDPISGHTALYWYRQSLGQGLEFLIYFQGNSAPDKSGLPSDRFSAERTGGSVSTLTIQRTQQEDSAVYLCASSKWTAPATNYGYTFGSGTRLTVV.

Written as DNA, the CDR3 is TGCAGCGTTGGTCGAGATACTAGCACAGATACGCAGTATTTT. It specifies CSVGRDTSTDTQYF. J is TRBJ2-3 and V is TRBV29-1; D call uncertain. The CDR3 extends over 14 amino acids. CDR1 is SQVTM and CDR2 is ANQGSEA in the germline V gene. V shed 4 bases and J shed 0 bases, with 11 bases lying between them.

This clonotype was seen a handful of times. The CDR3 bases are TGCGCCAGCAGCTCAACCCCGGGGAACTTGAACACAGATACGCAGTATTTT. Encoded protein: CASSSTPGNLNTDTQYF. This rearrangement joins TRBV5-1 to TRBJ2-3; maybe TRBD2 (5 bases). V was cut by 3 bases and J by 2 bases, with 19 bases left in between. Germline V gene lookup returns CDR1 SGHRS and CDR2 YFSETQ. The CDR3 covers 17 residues.

This chain joins TRBV12-3 or TRBV12-4 and TRBJ1-5, with D unresolved. The CDR3 is made up of 15 amino acids. The ends were cut back, 3 bases at V and 5 bases at J, with 14 bases in the middle. The CDR3 loop is CASSLVGRPYQPQHF. Here the CDR3 DNA reads TGTGCCAGCAGTTTGGTCGGAAGACCTTATCAGCCCCAGCATTTT.

The chain employs TRBV20-1 and TRBJ2-5; no definite D call. The V gene's germline CDR1 is DFQATT and CDR2 SNEGSKA (reference sequence). This CDR3 region has 14 residues. Trimming left V 6 bases short and J 0 bases short, with 14 bases between. CDR3 DNA: TGCAGTGCCGGTGGGGTCCCGGACCAAGAGACCCAGTACTTC. It encodes CSAGGVPDQETQYF.

This clonotype occurred a few times. V and J are TRBV6-7 and TRBJ1-3; D is uncertain. TRBV6-7 is sorted into the ORF group, with uncertain function. The CDR3 runs to 13 residues. Between the trimmed V and J ends, which lost 2 bases and 3 bases, there was a span of 5 bases. CDR3 residues: CASSYRYGNTIYF. The CDR3 DNA reads as TGTGCCAGCAGTTACCGGTATGGAAACACCATATATTTT.

This clonotype appeared a few times. This sequence joins TRBV27 and TRBJ2-5; a weak D match, TRBD2 (6 bases). Trimming removed 7 bases from V and 5 bases from J, with 17 bases in between. Per germline, CDR1 MNHEY and CDR2 SMNVEV (reference sequence). The CDR3 runs to 14 residues. DNA of the CDR3: TGTGCCAGCAACAGGACCGGCCGGGGGGAGACCCAGTACTTC. Its translation: CASNRTGRGETQYF.

The rearrangement joins TRBV7-9 to TRBJ2-5, with D unresolved. V lost 6 bases and J lost 4, with 12 bases in between. CDR3 length equals 13 residues. Germline V lookup: CDR1 SEHNR, CDR2 FQNEAQ (reference sequence). The CDR3 region is CASSFSKTETQYF. The CDR3 DNA sequence: TGTGCCAGCAGTTTCTCCAAAACAGAGACCCAGTACTTC. Filled out from reference TRBV7-9 and TRBJ2-5, the complete variable domain reads DTGVSQNPRHKITKRGQNVTFRCDPISEHNRLYWYRQTLGQGPEFLTYFQNEAQLEKSRLLSDRFSAERPKGSFSTLEIQRTEQGDSAMYLCASSFSKTETQYFGPGTRLLVL.

The gene calls are TRBV29-1 and TRBJ2-2; D remains unclear. The V and J ends lost 5 bases and 5 bases respectively, with 9 bases between them. Germline V gives CDR1 SQVTM, CDR2 ANQGSEA. This CDR3 is 12 amino acids long. The DNA of the CDR3 is TGCAGCGTTCTGGGGTGGACCGGGGAGCTGTTTTTT. This translates into CSVLGWTGELFF.

The chain has TRBV6-5 and TRBJ2-5; possibly TRBD1 for D (5 bases). CDR1 and CDR2 (germline): MNHEY, SVGAGI. This CDR3 contains 15 residues. V was clipped by 7 bases and J by 5 bases, with 20 bases between them. The CDR3: CASTPGPGPWETQYF. CDR3 bases: TGTGCCAGCACCCCCGGGCCAGGGCCTTGGGAGACCCAGTACTTC.

This clonotype was seen only a few times. The J gene is TRBJ1-6, the V gene TRBV7-9, with unresolved D. This CDR3 region has 13 residues. Germline CDR1 reads SEHNR; CDR2 reads FQNEAQ (reference sequence). With 2 bases removed from V and 10 bases from J, the gap between germline ends came to 9 bases. The CDR3 DNA is TGTGCCAGCAGCTTAAGTAACGTGTCACCCCTCCACTTT. Its protein product is CASSLSNVSPLHF.

The table lists this clonotype with many counts. The rearrangement uses TRBV6-2 or TRBV6-3 and TRBJ2-1; TRBD2 matches at 8 bases. This CDR3 comprises 15 residues. J gave up 7 bases and V 1 base, and 6 bases lay outside the gene matches. Germline V lookup: CDR1 MNHEY, CDR2 SVGEGT. The CDR3 region has the DNA TGTGCCAGCAGTTACTATGACGGGGGGGGAAATGAGCAGTTCTTC. Amino acids: CASSYYDGGGNEQFF.

This clonotype showed up just a few times. The CDR3 loop is CASSLARGETQYF. Written as DNA, the CDR3 is TGTGCCAGCAGCTTAGCCAGGGGAGAGACCCAGTACTTC. The chain joins TRBV11-2 to TRBJ2-5, with TRBD1 as a possible D gene (6 bases). The CDR3 runs to 13 residues. Trimming pared 1 base from V and 4 bases from J, leaving 7 bases between. Looked up from germline, CDR1 is SGHAT and CDR2 is FQNNGV.

A remark on this clonotype: The germline gene is not matched at one end of the junction; a read error may be the cause. The rearrangement joins TRBV24-1 to TRBJ1-5; D may be TRBD1 (5 bases). From germline, CDR1 is KGHDR and CDR2 SFDVKD. CDR3 length: 16 amino acids. The CDR3 nucleotides are TGTGCCACCAGTGGGGGGGGTAAGAGTAGCAATCAGCCCAAGCATTTT. It is translated as CATSGGGKSSNQPKHF.

This clonotype showed up just a few times. The chain links TRBV11-2 to TRBJ1-2; a weak D match, TRBD1 (5 bases). The germline V gene encodes CDR1 SGHAT and CDR2 FQNNGV. Trimming stripped 5 bases from V and 4 bases from J, with 20 bases between. The CDR3 loop spans 16 amino acids. CDR3 in DNA: TGTGCCAGCAGCATCCTACCCGCGGGTGGGGGCTATGGCTACACCTTC. This encodes CASSILPAGGGYGYTF. The whole variable domain, remainder taken from reference TRBV11-2 and TRBJ1-2, is EAGVAQSPRYKIIEKRQSVAFWCNPISGHATLYWYQQILGQGPKLLIQFQNNGVVDDSQLPKDRFSAERLKGVDSTLKIQPAKLEDSAVYLCASSILPAGGGYGYTFGSGTRLTVV.

In this sample, this clonotype turned up many times. This chain links TRBV25-1 with TRBJ2-1, with D perhaps matching TRBD1 or TRBD2 (6 bases each). This CDR3 is built from 15 residues. Per germline, CDR1 MGHDK and CDR2 SYGVNS. Between the trimmed V and J ends, which lost 4 bases and 7 bases, there was a span of 17 bases. The chain's CDR3 is CASSVDLRGANEQFF. The CDR3 DNA sequence: TGTGCCAGCAGTGTAGATCTTAGGGGGGCTAATGAGCAGTTCTTC.

This clonotype was recorded a few times. The rearrangement joins TRBV6-5 to TRBJ2-5, with 7 positions matching TRBD2. V lost 6 bases to trimming and J lost 5 bases; unmatched junction nucleotides: 12. CDR3 length: 15 residues. Germline CDR1 is MNHEY and CDR2 is SVGAGI. CDR3 bases: TGTGCCAGCAGCCAGTCCGGGGGGTCCCGGGAGACCCAGTACTTC. The encoded protein is CASSQSGGSRETQYF.

This clonotype appeared a few times. The V and J genes are TRBV7-9 and TRBJ1-1; D not resolved. V was clipped by 5 bases and J by 4 bases, with 23 bases between them. This CDR3 comprises 17 residues. CDR1 SEHNR and CDR2 FQNEAQ come from the germline V gene (reference sequence). CDR3 region: CASSTIQIGGGTTEAFF. DNA for the CDR3: TGTGCCAGCAGCACCATACAGATTGGTGGCGGTACCACTGAAGCTTTCTTT.